In this sample, the clone carrying this TCR beta chain turned up once. The CDR3 runs to 15 residues. CDR1 and CDR2 (germline): MNHEY, SVGAGI. V lost 5 bases, J lost 2 bases, and 16 bases lay in between. These data come from a study of blood T cell repertoires in COVID-19. About the study: The cDNA or gDNA used as material had been derived from T cells, B-cell-depleted T cells, or PBMCs.

In the study's own analysis: Reference gene primer amplification gave nucleated cell count estimates. Clones were read by immunoSEQ multiplex PCR, and TCRdb kept only the in-frame ones, dropping some. V, J and clone size are those of that table, while D and trimming were read from the DNA. The profile shows some 240,000 clones, roughly 84% of them singletons. The sequence came from a woman aged 40 to 50 who had recovered from COVID-19. The sequencing sample was made of peripheral blood. This chain links TRBV6-5 with TRBJ2-7; weak D call: TRBD1 (5 bases). Here the CDR3 DNA reads TGTGCCAGCAGTCAGGGCAGTTTCCCCACCTACGAGCAGTACTTC. This gives the protein CASSQGSFPTYEQYF.